Listed below are T cell receptor beta chains from one sample, sequenced in a study of low-dose radiotherapy and immunotherapy resistance in tumors. TCRdb reprocessed the reads with MiXCR, giving one entry per CDR3 protein. The repertoire holds 95,000 to 100,000 distinct CDR3 sequences, with roughly 20% as singletons. The specimen comprised PBMCs, sampled after low-dose radiotherapy plus immunotherapy. Receptors originate from a male donor with prostate cancer. Each CDR3 is given with its conserved first and last residue. A D gene is named only where the DNA matches it firmly. Size tells how often a clone was seen (once, few, many) or the class of an expanded clone, and some rows leave it out.

d_gene	v_gene	len	j_gene	abundance	CDR3aa	CDR3nt
TRBD1	TRBV2	12	TRBJ2-5	many	CASKGAAETQYF	TGTGCCAGCAAGGGGGCCGCGGAGACCCAGTACTTC
TRBD1	TRBV5-1	17	TRBJ1-2	many	CASSLETGGRLGYGYTF	TGCGCCAGCAGCTTGGAGACAGGGGGGCGCCTAGGCTATGGCTACACCTTC
TRBD2	TRBV7-2	16	TRBJ2-7	many	CASRPTLAGSNYEQYF	TGTGCCAGCAGGCCCACCCTAGCGGGGTCTAACTACGAGCAGTACTTC
TRBD1	TRBV20-1	11	TRBJ2-7	many	CSAQLGTGQYF	TGCAGTGCCCAGTTGGGGACAGGGCAGTACTTC
NA	TRBV4-2	12	TRBJ2-3	many	CASSAGDYTQYF	TGTGCCAGCAGCGCCGGTGACTATACGCAGTATTTT
NA	TRBV27	13	TRBJ2-3	many	CASVGYERDTQYF	TGTGCCAGCGTAGGGTACGAGCGAGATACGCAGTATTTT
NA	TRBV4-3	15	TRBJ2-7	many	CASSHQGLGTYEQYF	TGCGCCAGCAGCCACCAGGGGTTAGGGACCTACGAGCAGTACTTC
NA	TRBV7-7	15	TRBJ2-2	NA	CASSRGTPNTGELFF	TGTGCTAGCAGCCGAGGGACGCCCAACACCGGGGAGCTGTTTTTT
NA	TRBV29-1	13	TRBJ2-3	many	CSVDVTFTDTQYF	TGCAGCGTTGATGTCACATTCACAGATACGCAGTATTTT
NA	TRBV19	16	TRBJ2-3	many	CASSKARDPVADTQYF	TGTGCCAGTAGTAAAGCCCGGGACCCGGTGGCAGATACGCAGTATTTT
NA	TRBV5-4	21	TRBJ1-6	many	CARETVIVAGRGTLDRSPLHF	TGTGCCCGTGAGACAGTCATAGTCGCGGGAAGGGGAACTCTCGACAGATCACCCCTCCACTTT
NA	TRBV25-1	12	TRBJ1-1	many	CASRGGSTEAFF	TGTGCCAGCAGGGGAGGGAGCACTGAAGCTTTCTTT
NA	TRBV7-2	13	TRBJ2-5	many	CASSFGNQETQYF	TGTGCCAGCAGCTTTGGAAACCAAGAGACCCAGTACTTC
NA	TRBV12-3/TRBV12-4	14	TRBJ2-7	many	CASSLAGGPYEQYF	TGTGCCAGCAGTTTAGCGGGGGGGCCCTACGAGCAGTACTTC
TRBD2	TRBV7-3	16	TRBJ2-1	many	CASRPSGTSGESEQFF	TGTGCCAGCAGACCCTCCGGGACTAGCGGGGAGAGTGAGCAGTTCTTC
TRBD2	TRBV7-2	22	TRBJ2-5	NA	CASSLEGRKGLAGGQDQETQYF	TGTGCCAGCAGCTTAGAAGGGCGCAAGGGACTAGCGGGGGGGCAAGATCAGGAGACCCAGTACTTC
TRBD1	TRBV5-5	15	TRBJ1-5	many	CASSTGTGNNQPQHF	TGTGCCAGCAGCACCGGGACAGGAAACAATCAGCCCCAGCATTTT
NA	TRBV12-3/TRBV12-4	20	TRBJ2-4	many	CASSLRPPTYPLLAKNIQYF	TGTGCCAGCAGTTTGCGGCCCCCGACCTACCCCCTATTGGCCAAAAACATTCAGTACTTC
NA	TRBV12-3/TRBV12-4	14	TRBJ1-4	many	CASSPRAGNEKLFF	TGTGCCAGCAGCCCTCGAGCGGGTAATGAAAAACTGTTTTTT
NA	TRBV7-9	16	TRBJ2-3	few	CASSSREGGSTDTQYF	TGTGCCAGCAGCTCCCGAGAAGGCGGGAGCACAGATACGCAGTATTTT
TRBD2	TRBV2	18	TRBJ2-2	many	CASSYGTSGGPNTGELFF	TGTGCCAGCAGTTACGGGACTAGCGGGGGCCCGAACACCGGGGAGCTGTTTTTT
NA	TRBV5-1	13	TRBJ2-5	many	CASSFSIRETQYF	TGCGCCAGCAGCTTCTCCATAAGGGAGACCCAGTACTTC
TRBD2	TRBV24-1	16	TRBJ2-1	NA	CATKGLAGGQSNEQFF	TGTGCCACGAAGGGACTAGCGGGGGGGCAAAGTAATGAGCAGTTCTTC
NA	TRBV4-2	16	TRBJ2-2	few	CASSPDAANTGELFFF	NA
TRBD2	TRBV5-4	16	TRBJ2-5	many	CASSLGLAGGEETQYF	TGTGCCAGCAGCTTGGGCCTAGCGGGGGGGGAAGAGACCCAGTACTTC
NA	TRBV19	14	TRBJ1-2	many	CASSVTGQNYGYTF	TGTGCCAGTAGCGTCACCGGACAGAACTATGGCTACACCTTC
TRBD1	TRBV29-1	13	TRBJ1-3	many	CSTRTGTGNTIYF	TGCAGCACAAGGACAGGGACGGGAAACACCATATATTTT
NA	TRBV5-1	14	TRBJ1-1	NA	CASSLEKGTTEAFF	TGCGCCAGCAGCTTGGAGAAGGGGACGACTGAAGCTTTCTTT
TRBD1	TRBV5-1	16	TRBJ2-7	many	CASSSTGTGKGLEQYF	TGCGCCAGCAGCTCCACCGGGACAGGGAAAGGGCTCGAGCAGTACTTC
TRBD1	TRBV7-2	13	TRBJ2-2	many	CASSIYRGGELFF	TGTGCCAGCAGCATATACAGGGGCGGGGAGCTGTTTTTT
NA	TRBV9	13	TRBJ1-6	NA	CASGPREGSPLHF	TGTGCCAGCGGCCCCAGGGAGGGGTCACCCCTCCACTTT
NA	TRBV7-8	15	TRBJ2-5	many	CASSLAGQPQETQYF	TGTGCCAGCAGCTTAGCTGGACAGCCTCAAGAGACCCAGTACTTC
NA	TRBV10-3	12	TRBJ1-5	many	CAISKPGEPQHF	TGTGCCATCAGCAAGCCTGGGGAGCCCCAGCATTTT
NA	TRBV7-8	12	TRBJ2-1	NA	CASRFTDNEQFF	TGTGCCAGCAGATTCACAGACAATGAGCAGTTCTTC
TRBD2	TRBV5-1	15	TRBJ2-1	NA	CASSLRVSGLNEQFF	TGCGCCAGCAGCTTGCGGGTTAGCGGGTTGAATGAGCAGTTCTTC
NA	TRBV30	15	TRBJ2-2	many	CAWSKGGTNTGELFF	TGTGCCTGGAGTAAGGGCGGGACCAACACCGGGGAGCTGTTTTTT
NA	TRBV5-1	15	TRBJ1-1	many	CASSPERGLNTEAFF	TGCGCCAGCAGCCCGGAGAGGGGTTTGAACACTGAAGCTTTCTTT
NA	TRBV5-4	16	TRBJ2-2	many	CASSAKSGADTGELFF	TGTGCCAGCAGCGCCAAGTCAGGGGCGGACACCGGGGAGCTGTTTTTT
TRBD2	TRBV5-1	16	TRBJ2-3	many	CASSGGTSGGANTQYF	TGCGCCAGCAGCGGAGGGACTAGCGGGGGGGCAAATACGCAGTATTTT